This T cell receptor (beta chain) is drawn from a study of blood T cell repertoires in COVID-19. Study-wide context: COVID-19 samples collected from the United States, Italy and Spain covered acute and convalescent phases. T cells, B-cell-depleted T cells, or PBMCs supplied cDNA or gDNA.

This CDR3 contains 12 residues. The germline CDR1 and CDR2 sequences are LGHDT and YNNKEL (reference sequence). The V segment lost 6 bases and the J segment 6 bases; nucleotides outside the gene matches: 3. This clone was seen only a few times. Per the authors' pipeline: Amplifying reference gene primers gave estimates of nucleated cell counts. The data were produced by immunoSEQ multiplex PCR, yet TCRdb's version contains in-frame clones alone and is incomplete. The V and J calls and clone size are taken from that table; D and trimming were inferred from the DNA. The table lists about 100,000 clones, about four fifths of them singletons.

The V gene is TRBV3-1 (or the pseudogene TRBV3-2), the J gene TRBJ1-1; 8 bases line up with TRBD1. This clonotype was sampled from a human donor in a cohort sampled during active COVID-19. The sample consisted of peripheral blood. CDR3 in DNA: TGTGCCAGCAGTCTACAGGGGGCTGAAGCTTTCTTT. Translated: CASSLQGAEAFF.